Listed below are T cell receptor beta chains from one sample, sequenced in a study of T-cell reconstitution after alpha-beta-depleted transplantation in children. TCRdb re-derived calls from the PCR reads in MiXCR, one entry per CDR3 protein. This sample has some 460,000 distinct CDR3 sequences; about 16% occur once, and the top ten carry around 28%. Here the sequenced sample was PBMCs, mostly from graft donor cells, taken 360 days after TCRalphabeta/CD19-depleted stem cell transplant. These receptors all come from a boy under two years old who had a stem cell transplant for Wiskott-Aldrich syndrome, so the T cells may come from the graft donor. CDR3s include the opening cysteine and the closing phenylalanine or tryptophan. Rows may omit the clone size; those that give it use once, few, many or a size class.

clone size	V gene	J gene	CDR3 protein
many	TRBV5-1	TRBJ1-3	CASSLTGNGNTIYF
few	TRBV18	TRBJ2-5	CASSPLGQGQYF
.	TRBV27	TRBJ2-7	CASSRRLAGGRYEQYF
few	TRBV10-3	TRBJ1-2	CAISEDRRGYTF
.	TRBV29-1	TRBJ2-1	CSVEAWDYKQFF
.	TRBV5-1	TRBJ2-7	CASSLAKSPGSYEQYF
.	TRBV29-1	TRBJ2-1	CSGLLSLLGNEQFF
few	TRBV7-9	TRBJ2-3	CASSRAGLVRTDTQYF
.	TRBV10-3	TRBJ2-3	CATWTTSGGTDTQYF
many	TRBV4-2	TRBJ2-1	CASSRNGYNEQFF
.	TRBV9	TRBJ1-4	CASSVSLKDEKLFF
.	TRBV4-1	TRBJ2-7	CASSHNPGADPYYEQYF
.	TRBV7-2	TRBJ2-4	CASSLGPTGPGAKNIQYF
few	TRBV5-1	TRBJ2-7	CASSSDRYSYEQYF
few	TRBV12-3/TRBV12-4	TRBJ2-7	CASSSRGPSYEQYF
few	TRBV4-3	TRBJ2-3	CASSQGHQDTQYF
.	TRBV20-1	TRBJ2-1	CSARDRLTMKQFF
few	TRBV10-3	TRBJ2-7	CAIRDRNPYEQYF
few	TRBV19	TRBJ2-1	CASSGLAGYNEQFF
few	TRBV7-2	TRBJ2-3	CASSFPRTSVITDTQYF
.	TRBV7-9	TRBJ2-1	CASSPRGSPYNEQFF
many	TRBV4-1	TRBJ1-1	CASRPAGAAEAFF
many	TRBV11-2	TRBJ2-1	CASSSPGGLYNEQFF
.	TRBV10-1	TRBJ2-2	CASSGGRENTGELFF
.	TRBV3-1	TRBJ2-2	CASSQASGLANSGELFF
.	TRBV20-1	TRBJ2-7	CSARDTSGVYEQYF
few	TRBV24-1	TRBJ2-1	CATSDSSSGTYNEQFF
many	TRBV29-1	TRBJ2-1	CSVVGRVGNNEQFF
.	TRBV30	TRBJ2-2	CARDSANTGELFF
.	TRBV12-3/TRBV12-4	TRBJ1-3	CASSLRPGNTIYF
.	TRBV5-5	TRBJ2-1	CASSFPGGYNEQFF
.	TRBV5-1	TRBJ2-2	CASRPGQNTGELFF
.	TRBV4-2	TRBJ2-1	CASSQDLAGGEQFF
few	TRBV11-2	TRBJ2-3	CASSHGGAPDTQYF
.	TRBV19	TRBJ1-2	CASSPFQAMDGYTF
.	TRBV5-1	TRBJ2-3	CASSSRTGEGTDTQYF
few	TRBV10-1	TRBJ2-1	CASSERTSPPYNEQFF
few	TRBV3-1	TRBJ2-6	CASSPSPTSATGNNSGANVLTF
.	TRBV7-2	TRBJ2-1	CASSFGTSGKEVF
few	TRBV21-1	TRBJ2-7	CASSKIWGAEGQYF
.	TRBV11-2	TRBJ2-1	CASSLDSGRARRYNEQFF
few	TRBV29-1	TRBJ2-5	CSVEDGTGGFPLQETQYF
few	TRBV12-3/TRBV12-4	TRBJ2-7	CASSLMDRVKGEQYF
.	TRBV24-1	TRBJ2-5	CATSDLRGETQYF
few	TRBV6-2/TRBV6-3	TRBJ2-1	CASSYPTSGRGTNEQFF
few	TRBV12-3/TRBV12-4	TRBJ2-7	CASSQRTDSYEQYF
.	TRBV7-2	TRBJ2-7	CASSLAPTSQNGQYF
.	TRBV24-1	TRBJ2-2	CATSESGDTGELFF
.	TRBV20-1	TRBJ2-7	CSARWAGVYEQYF
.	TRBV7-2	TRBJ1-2	CASSWGQGYGYTF
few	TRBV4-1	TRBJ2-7	CASSQDWGYEQYF
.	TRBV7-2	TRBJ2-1	CASSLISGSTYNEQFF